This T cell receptor beta chain emerged from a study of cytomegalovirus exposure and HLA in healthy donors. Researchers ran the PCR with 60 Vbeta and 13 Jbeta primers. Data came from immunoSEQ multiplex PCR; TCRdb stores just in-frame clones and leaves some out. The table has some 100,000 clones, about 84% seen once; the top ten hold around 1.2%. V was clipped by 5 bases and J by 11 bases, with 27 bases between them. Looked up from germline, CDR1 is MDHEN and CDR2 is SYDVKM. The CDR3 runs 16 residues. Source material: PBMCs. This chain joins TRBV28 and TRBJ1-1, with D possibly being TRBD1 (5 bases). This TCR derives from a girl aged 2-10 years in good health and CMV-seropositive. The CDR3 sequence: CASSPMSGTSLRSAFF. In DNA, the CDR3 is TGTGCCAGCAGTCCTATGAGCGGGACCTCTCTGCGCAGCGCTTTCTTT.